A selection of T cell receptor beta chains follows, all from one sample in a study of T cells in Graves' hyperthyroidism and ophthalmopathy. MiXCR, applied by TCRdb to the multiplex PCR reads, yields one record per CDR3 protein. This table holds under 750,000 distinct CDR3 sequences, around 20% found once. Sequenced material: blood. Receptors originate from a woman between 45 and 65 years old with Graves' hyperthyroidism that later progressed to Graves' ophthalmopathy. Both conserved end residues are part of each CDR3. D genes are given only for firm matches. Size is stated for part of the rows, as once, few or many counts, or as a class when the clone is expanded.

CSVEGQEETQYF	TGCAGCGTTGAGGGACAAGAAGAGACCCAGTACTTC	few	NA	TRBV29-1	TRBJ2-5
CASSIAIQGDTQYF	TGTGCCAGTAGTATAGCGATCCAGGGGGATACGCAGTATTTT	NA	NA	TRBV19	TRBJ2-3
CASSPTYRDFDTEAFF	TGTGCCAGCAGTCCGACTTACCGGGACTTCGACACTGAAGCTTTCTTT	many	NA	TRBV6-1	TRBJ1-1
CASSSYRDFYNEQFF	TGCGCCAGCAGCTCCTACCGGGACTTTTACAATGAGCAGTTCTTC	many	NA	TRBV5-1	TRBJ2-1
CASKGLGTYEQYF	TGCGCCAGCAAAGGCCTGGGAACCTACGAGCAGTACTTC	many	NA	TRBV5-1	TRBJ2-7
CASSYSTVNEKLFF	TGTGCCAGCAGTTACTCGACGGTCAATGAAAAACTGTTTTTT	few	NA	TRBV6-2/TRBV6-3	TRBJ1-4
CASSLAGGLDTGELFF	TGCGCCAGCAGCTTGGCGGGGGGCCTGGACACCGGGGAGCTGTTTTTT	many	NA	TRBV5-1	TRBJ2-2
CASSLIAGRFTQYF	TGTGCCAGCAGTTTAATAGCGGGGCGGTTTACGCAGTATTTT	NA	TRBD2	TRBV12-3/TRBV12-4	TRBJ2-3
CASSESLAGYNEQFF	TGTGCCAGCAGTGAATCTTTAGCGGGGTACAATGAGCAGTTCTTC	NA	TRBD2	TRBV25-1	TRBJ2-1
CASSLEGRETQYF	TGTGCCAGCAGCTTGGAAGGACGAGAGACCCAGTACTTC	NA	NA	TRBV5-1	TRBJ2-5
CSVDLASGVQETQYF	TGCAGCGTTGATTTGGCTAGCGGGGTCCAAGAGACCCAGTACTTC	NA	TRBD2	TRBV29-1	TRBJ2-5
CASSHERGNSPLHF	TGTGCCAGCAGTCATGAGAGAGGAAATTCACCCCTCCACTTT	many	NA	TRBV12-3/TRBV12-4	TRBJ1-6
CASSSHRDLDEKLFF	TGCGCCAGCAGCTCTCACCGGGACCTAGATGAAAAACTGTTTTTT	NA	NA	TRBV5-1	TRBJ1-4
CASSQSSGASYNEQFF	TGTGCCAGCAGCCAATCGAGCGGGGCTTCCTACAATGAGCAGTTCTTC	many	TRBD2	TRBV3-1	TRBJ2-1
CASARDYLTDTQYF	TGTGCCAGCGCTCGGGACTATCTCACAGATACGCAGTATTTT	few	TRBD2	TRBV12-3/TRBV12-4	TRBJ2-3
CASSAPGLAWGNEQFF	TGTGCCAGCAGCGCACCGGGACTAGCGTGGGGCAATGAGCAGTTCTTC	few	TRBD2	TRBV13	TRBJ2-1
CAWGDRAYEQYF	TGTGCCTGGGGTGACAGGGCCTACGAGCAGTACTTC	many	TRBD1	TRBV30	TRBJ2-7
CASSGEGRNTGELFF	TGCGCCAGCAGCGGGGAGGGTAGAAACACCGGGGAGCTGTTTTTT	many	TRBD2	TRBV5-1	TRBJ2-2
CAISYRGGSTDTQYF	TGTGCCATCAGTTACCGGGGAGGGAGCACAGATACGCAGTATTTT	NA	TRBD2	TRBV10-3	TRBJ2-3
CASSQGPPGTANSYEQYF	TGCGCCAGCAGCCAAGGTCCCCCCGGGACCGCTAACTCCTACGAGCAGTACTTC	NA	NA	TRBV4-1	TRBJ2-7
CASSYSKMGQVNLDQQFF	TGTGCCAGCAGTTACTCGAAAATGGGACAGGTGAACTTGGATCAGCAGTTCTTC	NA	TRBD1	TRBV6-5	TRBJ2-1
CASSSRQGGTEAFF	TGTGCCAGCAGTTCCCGACAGGGGGGGACTGAAGCTTTCTTT	many	TRBD1	TRBV27	TRBJ1-1
CAWRGTGDGYTF	TGTGCCTGGAGGGGGACAGGGGATGGCTACACCTTC	NA	TRBD1	TRBV30	TRBJ1-2
CSVESSTGEGGELFF	TGCAGCGTTGAATCCTCGACAGGGGAGGGCGGGGAGCTGTTTTTT	NA	NA	TRBV29-1	TRBJ2-2
CASSESGGRYNEQFF	TGTGCCAGCAGTGAGTCAGGGGGCCGCTACAATGAGCAGTTCTTC	NA	TRBD1	TRBV6-1	TRBJ2-1
CASSPRSNYGYTF	TGTGCCAGCAGCCCGCGTAGTAACTATGGCTACACCTTC	many	NA	TRBV3-1	TRBJ1-2
CASSPRTGVGNIQYF	TGTGCCAGCAGTCCAAGAACAGGGGTCGGAAACATTCAGTACTTC	many	TRBD1	TRBV6-2/TRBV6-3	TRBJ2-4
CASSLSGVEPQHF	TGTGCCAGCAGCTTATCTGGTGTCGAGCCCCAGCATTTT	NA	NA	TRBV7-9	TRBJ1-5
CASSAWAANNEKLFF	TGTGCCAGCAGCGCGTGGGCGGCCAACAATGAAAAACTGTTTTTT	NA	NA	TRBV9	TRBJ1-4
CASSLVLAAGTDTQYF	TGCGCCAGCAGCTTGGTCCTAGCGGCCGGCACAGATACGCAGTATTTT	many	TRBD2	TRBV5-1	TRBJ2-3
CASSYRARPNYGYTF	TGTGCCAGCAGTTACAGGGCCAGACCTAACTATGGCTACACCTTC	many	NA	TRBV6-2/TRBV6-3	TRBJ1-2
CSATGIKDTEAFF	TGCAGTGCTACAGGGATCAAGGACACTGAAGCTTTCTTT	many	NA	TRBV20-1	TRBJ1-1
CSARPLVTGGQPQHF	TGCAGTGCTAGACCCCTTGTGACAGGGGGGCAGCCCCAGCATTTT	NA	TRBD1	TRBV20-1	TRBJ1-5